This T cell receptor (beta chain) was documented in a study of beta chain features in type 1 diabetes (dated by TCRdb to 2016 to 2019). Describing the broader study: Mean age, gender distribution, total cell number and subset yield were not different between patients and healthy donors. Across all samples, roughly 110,000,000 sorted cells were examined, and cell number per subset correlated strongly with RNA yield. In the study, TCRB repertoires of sorted circulating CD4+ T cell subsets from recently diagnosed type 1 diabetes patients were compared with those of matched healthy donors. Regulatory and stem cell-like memory subsets were isolated from only 8 patients and about 8 healthy donors, whereas naive and central memory subsets came from all 30 or so donors.

Results the study describes overall, beyond this receptor: At VDJ recombination sites, type 1 diabetes patients had fewer insertions and more deleted nucleotides, which implies abnormalities in thymic rearrangement. HLA sub-analyses involved small numbers of individuals, so any influence of HLA type on TCRB rearrangement remained unresolved. Because cDNA was sequenced instead of genomic DNA, activated cells with high expression could be over-represented, although the groups did not differ in activation or CD3 levels. Shorter templates might be favored by PCR, yet because patient and control samples were amplified and corrected together, any such skew would affect both groups equally. Naive, central memory and regulatory TCRB repertoires appeared to be more similar among patients than among healthy donors. In all four CD4+ subsets, TCRB CDR3 length was moderately but significantly shorter in type 1 diabetes patients.

Taken from the germline V gene, the CDR1 and CDR2 loops are ENHRY and SYGVKD. Compared with germline, V lacks 4 bases and J lacks 5 bases; bases without a gene match: 7. From its cysteine to its phenylalanine, the CDR3 spans 14 amino acids. This entry keeps only the CDR3 DNA: 42 bases, framed from base 1. Comments on this clone: The antigen it binds to is not known. Qualities for individual bases were not recorded, and no much larger clone is one base off.

Each donor gave one peripheral blood draw, about 110 mL on average, collected into heparinised tubes. Naive, central memory, regulatory and stem cell-like memory CD4+ T cells were sorted on a BD FACSAria II using a panel including CD45RO, CCR7, CD25, CD127, CD95 and CD27. Every sorted population had a purity above 98%. PBMCs were separated immediately by Lymphoprep density gradient centrifugation and were stained directly, without being cultured. So that batch effects would be minimized, each experiment stained and sorted samples in pairs, pairing one healthy donor with one patient. The entire amount of isolated RNA was reverse transcribed using the High Capacity cDNA Reverse Transcription Kit, so the sequenced TCRB transcripts were expressed ones. Naive, central memory and regulatory T cell samples underwent deep immunoSEQ sequencing, averaging about 3.5 million total reads per sample. After sorted cells were lysed in RLT buffer, RNA was extracted with DNase-treated RNeasy Micro or Mini kits, with the choice depending on cell number. Each cell subset was processed on its own to prevent cross-contamination, while patient and healthy donor samples were processed together. Using the immunoSEQ multiplex PCR, TCRB sequences were amplified from cDNA into 87-bp fragments spanning the CDR3 region. Amplicons were sequenced on the Illumina HiSeq platform. On the study's bioinformatics: PCR bias was corrected computationally using synthetic template baselines, and reads within Hamming distance 2 were collapsed, with unmergeable singletons discarded. By aligning reads against IMGT, V, D and J genes, CDR3 length, and insertions or deletions at six rearrangement sites were assigned. Within each subset, clonotype counts were normalized to sorted cell number, after which true diversity and Gini coefficients were computed with the tcR R package. Repertoire sharing was quantified using the overlap coefficient calculated on TCRB nucleotide sequences. TCRdb mirrors the immuneACCESS table, restricted to in-frame sequences. Some clones are absent from its copies; in checked studies, under half trace to an unresolved V gene, and the reason for the others is unknown. V and J calls and clone size are as listed in that table; D and trimming were resolved from the DNA. Here the sample has about 120,000 clones; around 17% occur a single time. The ten most abundant clones make up under 2.5% of the sample.

The sample consisted of central memory CD4+ T cells from blood. This receptor was obtained from a young man with type 1 diabetes. The rearrangement combines TRBV10-3 with TRBJ2-5; TRBD1 matches 7 bases in the middle. Read as DNA, the sequence is TGTGCCATCAGTGGGAACAGGGGCGATGAGACCCAGTACTTC. It translates as CAISGNRGDETQYF.